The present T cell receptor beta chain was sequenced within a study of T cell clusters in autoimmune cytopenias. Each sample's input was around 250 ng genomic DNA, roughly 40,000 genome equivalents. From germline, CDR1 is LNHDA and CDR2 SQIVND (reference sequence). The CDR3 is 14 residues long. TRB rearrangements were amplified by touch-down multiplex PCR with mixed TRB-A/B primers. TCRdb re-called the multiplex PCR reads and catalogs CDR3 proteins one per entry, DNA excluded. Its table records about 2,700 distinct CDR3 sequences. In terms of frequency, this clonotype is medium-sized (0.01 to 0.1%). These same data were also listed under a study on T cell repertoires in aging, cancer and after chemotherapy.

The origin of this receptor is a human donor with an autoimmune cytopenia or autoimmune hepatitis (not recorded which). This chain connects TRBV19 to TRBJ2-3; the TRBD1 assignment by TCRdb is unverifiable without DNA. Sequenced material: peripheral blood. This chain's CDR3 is CASRGRQGLDTQYF.